These 5 T cell receptor beta chains share one sample of origin, sequenced in a study of cytomegalovirus exposure and HLA in healthy donors. Both 60 Vbeta primers and 13 Jbeta primers went into the PCR. Libraries were prepared by immunoSEQ multiplex PCR; TCRdb keeps only in-frame clonotypes and omits some of them. The repertoire includes about 64,000 clones, roughly 74% of them detected once, and 7.8% sits in the top ten. Sequences were obtained from PBMCs. The source of these receptors is a man younger than 35 in good health and CMV-seropositive.

CDR3 bases: TGTGCCACCAGCCTACGGAGCCGCACAGATACGCAGTATTTT. As protein: CATSLRSRTDTQYF. The chain carries TRBV15 and TRBJ2-3; D uncertain. V was shortened by 5 bases and J by 1 base, with 10 bases between the two germline ends. In germline, CDR1 is LNHNV, CDR2 YYDKDF (reference sequence). This CDR3 has 14 amino acids.

This chain connects TRBV10-3 to TRBJ2-5; no definite D call. CDR3 length equals 13 residues. Germline V gene lookup returns CDR1 ENHRY and CDR2 SYGVKD. Between the trimmed V and J ends, which lost 10 bases and 0 bases, there was a span of 12 bases. The chain's CDR3 is CATLAEYQETQYF. The CDR3 DNA is TGTGCCACGCTGGCCGAATACCAAGAGACCCAGTACTTC.

This clone was found once. Here the CDR3 DNA reads TGTGCCGGCCAGGGTGAAGGTGAAAAACTGTTTTTT. Its translation: CAGQGEGEKLFF. The rearrangement joins TRBV25-1 to TRBJ1-4; D is perhaps TRBD1 (5 bases). Germline-derived CDR1 and CDR2 are MGHDK and SYGVNS. The CDR3 is 12 residues long. V lost 11 bases and J lost 7, with 14 bases in between.

The rearrangement joins TRBV11-3 to TRBJ2-3; D not certain. In germline, CDR1 is SGHNT, CDR2 YENEEA. Trimming shortened V by 1 base and J by 2 bases, and 7 bases separated the two germline ends. This CDR3 is 14 amino acids long. CDR3 nucleotides: TGTGCCAGCAGCTTAGCTACTATCACAGATACGCAGTATTTT. It is translated as CASSLATITDTQYF.

The chain uses TRBV29-1 and TRBJ1-5; 7 bases match TRBD1. V lost 5 bases, J lost 4 bases, and 5 bases stayed unmatched. From germline, CDR1 is SQVTM and CDR2 ANQGSEA. The CDR3 is 13 amino acids. As DNA, the CDR3 is TGCAGCGTTCGGGACAGTCAAAATCAGCCCCAGCATTTT. This translates into CSVRDSQNQPQHF. Supplemented by reference TRBV29-1 and TRBJ1-5, the full variable domain reads SAVISQKPSRDICQRGTSLTIQCQVDSQVTMMFWYRQQPGQSLTLIATANQGSEATYESGFVIDKFPISRPNLTFSTLTVSNMSPEDSSIYLCSVRDSQNQPQHFGDGTRLSIL.